This is a list of T cell receptor beta chains from one sample in a study of cytomegalovirus exposure and HLA in healthy donors. Only in-frame clones appear in the TCRdb table, and some are missing; sequencing was by immunoSEQ multiplex PCR. The sample carries around 80,000 clones, 60% to 85% recorded once. Sample: PBMCs. These receptors all stem from a man between 18 and 35 years old in good health and CMV-seropositive. CDR3s include the opening cysteine and the closing phenylalanine or tryptophan. Fields, in order: V gene, J gene, D gene, clone size, CDR3 DNA, CDR3 protein. The D gene is left open where the match is weak. Expanded clones are given a class, and other clones once, few, many or no size at all.

TRBV29-1,TRBJ2-5,-,-,TGCAGCGTTGAAAGTCCTAGGTTCGGTGAGACCCAGTACTTC,CSVESPRFGETQYF
TRBV4-1,TRBJ2-1,-,-,TGCGCCAGCAGCCAAGGGTACAGTAGCTACAATGAGCAGTTCTTC,CASSQGYSSYNEQFF
TRBV5-4,TRBJ2-7,TRBD2,-,TGTGCCAGCAGCTTGGACTTAATGGGCGGGAGGGCTATCGACGAGCAGTACTTC,CASSLDLMGGRAIDEQYF
TRBV11-2,TRBJ2-5,-,-,TGTGCCAGCAGCTTAGGAGCCCGGGGATGGAGGGAGACCCAGTACTTC,CASSLGARGWRETQYF
TRBV7-9,TRBJ1-4,-,-,TGTGCCAGCAACCTACAGGAAACTAATGAAAAACTGTTTTTT,CASNLQETNEKLFF
TRBV27,TRBJ2-7,TRBD2,once,TGTGCCAGCAGTTTATCGACTAGCGACGAGCAGTACTTC,CASSLSTSDEQYF
TRBV6-5,TRBJ2-1,TRBD1,few,TGTGCCAGCAGTTACTCGCTGGGACAGGGGAGTGAGCAGTTCTTC,CASSYSLGQGSEQFF
TRBV29-1,TRBJ2-7,TRBD2,-,TGCAGCGTTGACGAGGGAGGGCGGTCCTACGAGCAGTACTTC,CSVDEGGRSYEQYF
TRBV18,TRBJ2-3,TRBD2,-,TGTGCCAGCTCACCACTCCCCCCTTCTTCTGCGGGAGCGGCAGATACGCAGTATTTT,CASSPLPPSSAGAADTQYF
TRBV27,TRBJ1-1,-,-,TGTGCCAGCAGTTTAATCATGAACACTGAAGCTTTCTTT,CASSLIMNTEAFF
TRBV29-1,TRBJ2-5,TRBD1,once,TGCAGCGTTGTCGTCCAGGGGGTCACAGAGACCCAGTACTTC,CSVVVQGVTETQYF
TRBV4-2,TRBJ2-1,TRBD2,-,TGTGCGAGCGGAGCTAGCGGGGGCTCCTACAATGAGCAGTTCTTC,CASGASGGSYNEQFF
TRBV10-2,TRBJ1-1,-,-,TGCGCCAGCAGTGCGGCAGGTGAAGCTTTCTTT,CASSAAGEAFF
TRBV4-1,TRBJ2-7,TRBD2,-,TGCGCCAGCAGCCAGGGACTAGCGGGTGGCCTAGGGCAGTACTTC,CASSQGLAGGLGQYF
TRBV19,TRBJ1-5,-,-,TGTGCCAGTAGTAGGTCGACAGTCCATAGCAATCAGCCCCAGCATTTT,CASSRSTVHSNQPQHF
TRBV4-1,TRBJ1-1,TRBD1,-,TGCGCCAGCAGCCACCAGGGGGCTAGGACTGAAGCTTTCTTT,CASSHQGARTEAFF
TRBV28,TRBJ2-7,TRBD1,-,TGTGCCAGCAGTTTAGGGACAGGGGGCGTATACGAGCAGTACTTC,CASSLGTGGVYEQYF
TRBV11-3,TRBJ2-1,TRBD2,-,TGTGCCAGCAGCTTAGTTTCGGCTAGCGGGCCCAATGAGCAGTTCTTC,CASSLVSASGPNEQFF
TRBV29-1,TRBJ2-6,-,once,TGCAGCGTTGAGGGGCGTGGGGCCAACGTCCTGACTTTC,CSVEGRGANVLTF
TRBV19,TRBJ1-2,TRBD1,-,TGTGCCAGTAGTATAGATCGGACAGGATCTGGCTACACCTTC,CASSIDRTGSGYTF
TRBV27,TRBJ1-1,TRBD1,-,TGTGCCAGCACCAGGGACAGGAACACTGAAGCTTTCTTT,CASTRDRNTEAFF
TRBV11-2,TRBJ1-2,-,-,TGTGCCAGCAGCTTAGGGGACACCTATGGCTACACCTTC,CASSLGDTYGYTF
TRBV29-1,TRBJ2-7,TRBD2,-,TGCAGCGTTGGGGGGCTAGCGGGAATCGAGCAGTACTTC,CSVGGLAGIEQYF
TRBV28,TRBJ1-5,-,-,TGTGCCAGCACCATGGCAAATCAGCCCCAGCATTTT,CASTMANQPQHF
TRBV6-5,TRBJ1-4,-,-,TGTGCCAGCAGTGAAAGCGGGGGGCTTGAAAAACTGTTTTTT,CASSESGGLEKLFF
TRBV27,TRBJ1-2,-,-,TGTGCCAGCAGGCAGCGGGTAGGGGATGGCTACACCTTC,CASRQRVGDGYTF
TRBV2,TRBJ1-2,-,few,TGTGCCAGCACTATTGACTATGGCTACACCTTC,CASTIDYGYTF
TRBV7-2,TRBJ2-7,TRBD2,-,TGTGCCAGCAGCGCCAGCTCTGCCGGGAGGCCCTCCTACGAGCAGTACTTC,CASSASSAGRPSYEQYF
TRBV6-6,TRBJ1-3,TRBD1,few,TGTGCCAGCAGCCCCAGGGGACAGGGCCCAAACACCATATATTTT,CASSPRGQGPNTIYF
TRBV6-6,TRBJ2-7,-,-,TGTGCCAGCAGCCCTGGCCAGTCCGAGCAGTACTTC,CASSPGQSEQYF
TRBV19,TRBJ2-6,TRBD1,-,TGTGCCAGTTCCCCCCTCGCTGGGGGACAGGGGATCCCTGGGGCCAACGTCCTGACTTTC,CASSPLAGGQGIPGANVLTF
TRBV5-6,TRBJ1-1,TRBD1,-,TGTGCCAGCAGCCGCCAATGGACAGGGGAAGCTTTCTTT,CASSRQWTGEAFF
TRBV7-9,TRBJ2-7,TRBD1,-,TGTGCCAGTATCGACAGGGGCCCTGCCTACGAGCAGTACTTC,CASIDRGPAYEQYF
TRBV12-5,TRBJ2-5,TRBD2,-,TGTGCTAGTGGCCCCGGGACTACCCAGGGTGAGACCCAGTACTTC,CASGPGTTQGETQYF
TRBV7-3,TRBJ2-1,-,-,TGTGCCAGCTCGGTTAAAGATGAGCAGTTCTTC,CASSVKDEQFF